The T cell receptor (beta chain) described here comes from a study of cytomegalovirus exposure and HLA in healthy donors. Findings of the study overall: Per a prior analysis, the majority of TCR beta V segments were productive roughly 90% or roughly 30% of the time. A later look showed TCR association rates differing by HLA locus, highest for DRB1 and lowest for HLA-C.

60 Vbeta and 13 Jbeta primers were used in PCR. Only in-frame clones appear in the TCRdb table, and some are missing; sequencing was by immunoSEQ multiplex PCR. The sample has some 84,000 clones; around four fifths are singletons. With respect to this clone: Its antigen remains unidentified.

The germline V and J ends were trimmed by 1 base and 0 bases, with 9 bases remaining between them. The CDR3 is made up of 15 amino acids. Germline CDR1 and CDR2: SGHTA and FQGNSA. The sequencing sample was made of PBMCs. The rearrangement links TRBV7-2 to TRBJ2-5; tentative D call: TRBD1 (5 bases). This receptor was identified in a male donor in good health and CMV-seropositive. CDR3 protein: CASSLGRQHQETQYF. The CDR3 DNA reads as TGTGCCAGCAGCTTAGGTCGACAGCACCAAGAGACCCAGTACTTC.